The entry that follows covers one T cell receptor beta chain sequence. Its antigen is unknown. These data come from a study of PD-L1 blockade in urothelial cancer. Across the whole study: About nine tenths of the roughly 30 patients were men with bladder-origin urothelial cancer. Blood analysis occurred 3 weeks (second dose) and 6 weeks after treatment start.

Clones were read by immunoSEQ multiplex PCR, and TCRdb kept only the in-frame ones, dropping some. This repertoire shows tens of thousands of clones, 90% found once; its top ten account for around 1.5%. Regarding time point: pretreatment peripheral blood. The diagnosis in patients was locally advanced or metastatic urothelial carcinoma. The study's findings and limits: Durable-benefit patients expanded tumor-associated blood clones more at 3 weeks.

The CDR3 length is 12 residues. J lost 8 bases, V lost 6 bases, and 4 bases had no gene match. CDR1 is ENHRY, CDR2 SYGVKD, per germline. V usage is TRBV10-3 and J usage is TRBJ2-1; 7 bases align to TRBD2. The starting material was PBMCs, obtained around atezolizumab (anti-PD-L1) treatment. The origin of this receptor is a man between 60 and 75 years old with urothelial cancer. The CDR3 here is CAIRSGGDEQFF. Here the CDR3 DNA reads TGTGCCATCAGGTCGGGAGGCGATGAGCAGTTCTTC.